These 19 T cell receptor beta chains were all obtained from the same sample, sequenced in a study of a mutant IDH1 vaccine in newly diagnosed glioma. The time point here: baseline, week 1 (first vaccination visit). As for treatment: pre-vaccination baseline after standard-of-care therapy. Sequencing was performed with immunoSEQ multiplex PCR; in TCRdb, only in-frame clones are kept and a portion is missing. This table has tens of thousands of clones, about four fifths appearing once. The sample was PBMCs, taken from a glioma patient treated with radiotherapy, temozolomide or both. These receptor sequences come from a woman aged 45-65 years with glioma.

The genes are TRBV4-3 and TRBJ2-4, with D possibly matching TRBD2 (7 bases). Germline CDR1 LGHNA, CDR2 YSLEER. V lost 3 bases and J 0 bases, leaving 15 bases between the germline ends. This CDR3 contains 17 residues. The CDR3 nucleotides read TGCGCCAGCAGCCAGAGCGGGGACATTTTAGCCAAAAACATTCAGTACTTC. Translation gives CASSQSGDILAKNIQYF.

This clone showed up just a few times. The chain recombines TRBV6-6 with TRBJ1-4; no definite D call. Trimming stripped 5 bases from V and 14 bases from J, with 9 bases between. Germline assignment: CDR1 MNHNY and CDR2 SVGAGI (reference sequence). The CDR3 runs 10 residues. CDR3 DNA: TGTGCCAGCAGTGAGAGAGGGCTGTTTTTT. Protein sequence: CASSERGLFF.

This clone has a handful of counts. The chain links TRBV7-8 to TRBJ1-2; D uncertain. This CDR3 has 13 amino acids. V was cut by 5 bases and J by 6 bases, with 13 bases left in between. The germline V gene encodes CDR1 SGHVS and CDR2 FQNEAQ. As DNA, the CDR3 is TGTGCCAGCAGCCAGGACGCTACGGATGGCTACACCTTC. Translation: CASSQDATDGYTF.

This chain links TRBV28 with TRBJ2-2, with 7 positions matching TRBD1. Germline V gene lookup returns CDR1 MDHEN and CDR2 SYDVKM. The J segment lost 9 bases and the V segment lost 4 bases, leaving 8 bases of the junction unmatched. CDR3 length: 14 amino acids. The CDR3 sequence is CASSSTGRSRELFF. The CDR3 DNA is TGTGCCAGCAGTTCGACAGGGCGGTCGAGGGAGCTGTTTTTT. The full variable domain, its missing parts supplied by reference TRBV28 and TRBJ2-2, is DVKVTQSSRYLVKRTGEKVFLECVQDMDHENMFWYRQDPGLGLRLIYFSYDVKMKEKGDIPEGYSVSREKKERFSLILESASTNQTSMYLCASSSTGRSRELFFGEGSRLTVL.

This clone was picked up one time. Here the CDR3 DNA reads TGTGCCAGCAGTCCATATGAGGACAGGGGCGATGAAAAACTGTTTTTT. Amino acid sequence: CASSPYEDRGDEKLFF. This chain links TRBV27 with TRBJ1-4; 9 bases agree with TRBD1. The V segment lost 5 bases and the J segment 6 bases; nucleotides outside the gene matches: 10. The CDR3 extends over 16 amino acids. The germline CDR1 and CDR2 sequences are MNHEY and SMNVEV (reference sequence).

This rearrangement joins TRBV2 to TRBJ1-5; D is ambiguous. The germline V gene encodes CDR1 SNHLY and CDR2 FYNNEI. This CDR3 has 13 residues. Trimming cost V 5 bases and J 7 bases, with 12 bases left between them. The CDR3 here is CASSRRSEQPQHF. The CDR3 DNA follows: TGTGCCAGCAGTCGTCGTTCCGAACAGCCCCAGCATTTT. Together with reference TRBV2 and TRBJ1-5, the CDR3 gives the full variable domain: EPEVTQTPSHQVTQMGQEVILRCVPISNHLYFYWYRQILGQKVEFLVSFYNNEISEKSEIFDDQFSVERPDGSNFTLKIRSTKLEDSAMYFCASSRRSEQPQHFGDGTRLSIL.

CDR3 region: CASSRAGAGGYNSPLHF. CDR3 DNA: TGCGCCAGCAGCCGCGCGGGGGCAGGGGGATACAATTCACCCCTCCACTTT. The genes are TRBV4-1 and TRBJ1-6; 7 bases are shared with TRBD1. Germline V gene lookup returns CDR1 MGHRA and CDR2 YSYEKL. The trim removed 4 bases at V and 7 bases at J, leaving 13 bases unmatched. The CDR3 length is 17 residues.

This sequence joins TRBV10-1 and TRBJ1-4; 7 nucleotides line up with TRBD1. Germline V gene sequence: CDR1 WNHNN, CDR2 SYGVQD (reference sequence). J was trimmed by 3 bases and V by 2 bases; bases with no gene match: 3. This CDR3 contains 15 residues. The CDR3 protein is CASSEDGTANEKLFF. The CDR3 DNA sequence: TGCGCCAGCAGTGAGGACGGGACAGCTAATGAAAAACTGTTTTTT.

This clone was seen only once. This sequence joins TRBV7-8 and TRBJ1-3; TRBD1 might be the D (5 bases). Germline V lookup: CDR1 SGHVS, CDR2 FQNEAQ. The V end was cut by 5 bases, the J end by 5 bases, with 16 bases between. The CDR3 extends over 15 amino acids. In DNA, the CDR3 is TGTGCCAGCAGCCATCCGCAGGGCACTAGAAACACCATATATTTT. Its protein product is CASSHPQGTRNTIYF. Variable domain in full (rest from reference TRBV7-8 and TRBJ1-3): GAGVSQSPRYKVAKRGQDVALRCDPISGHVSLFWYQQALGQGPEFLTYFQNEAQLDKSGLPSDRFFAERPEGSVSTLKIQRTQQEDSAVYLCASSHPQGTRNTIYFGEGSWLTVV.

This rearrangement joins TRBV19 to TRBJ2-3, with no clear D. Trimming stripped 7 bases from V and 0 bases from J, with 11 bases between. Germline CDR1 and CDR2: LNHDA and SQIVND (reference sequence). The CDR3 length is 14 residues. The CDR3 sequence: CASTGVTSTDTQYF. For the CDR3, the DNA is TGTGCCAGTACGGGCGTAACTAGCACAGATACGCAGTATTTT.

The chain employs TRBV6-5 and TRBJ1-2, with TRBD1 identical over 9 bases. Germline V lookup: CDR1 MNHEY, CDR2 SVGAGI. The CDR3 runs 12 residues. The ends lost 6 bases at V and 6 bases at J; junction bases unmatched: 2. This CDR3 is CASRTGGDGYTF. Here the CDR3 DNA reads TGTGCCAGCAGAACAGGGGGCGATGGCTACACCTTC.

DNA of the CDR3: TGTGCCAGCAGCTCCCCCCGGGGGACCTCTGGAAACACCATATATTTT. It specifies CASSSPRGTSGNTIYF. The chain employs TRBV7-2 and TRBJ1-3; possibly TRBD1 for D (5 bases). With 4 bases removed from V and 0 bases from J, the gap between germline ends came to 13 bases. The CDR3 is 16 amino acids. Germline V gives CDR1 SGHTA, CDR2 FQGNSA.

The gene calls are TRBV29-1 and TRBJ2-3; D is undetermined. CDR3 length: 13 amino acids. V was trimmed by 4 bases and J by 2 bases, leaving 10 bases between them. Germline assignment: CDR1 SQVTM and CDR2 ANQGSEA. In nucleotides, the CDR3 is TGCAGCGTTGGTCCGAGGTTCACAGATACGCAGTATTTT. Encoded protein: CSVGPRFTDTQYF.

This chain uses TRBV19 with TRBJ1-1, with D maybe TRBD1 (5 bases). CDR1 is LNHDA, CDR2 SQIVND, per germline (reference sequence). The CDR3 is made up of 13 amino acids. V shed 6 bases and J shed 1 base, with 9 bases lying between them. The CDR3 bases are TGTGCCAGTAGCCAGGGCCGGAACACTGAAGCTTTCTTT. Translated, it gives CASSQGRNTEAFF.

The J gene is TRBJ1-5, the V gene TRBV10-3; 7 bases line up with TRBD1. J lost 6 bases, V lost 3 bases, and 5 bases had no gene match. The CDR3 has 14 residues. Per germline, CDR1 ENHRY and CDR2 SYGVKD. The DNA for the CDR3 is TGTGCCATCAGTGAAACAGGGGACGTTCAGCCCCAGCATTTT. It yields the protein CAISETGDVQPQHF.

This chain uses TRBV9 with TRBJ2-1; 8 nucleotides agree with TRBD2. The CDR3 spans 14 residues. The V and J ends lost 2 bases and 5 bases, in that order; junction bases with no gene match: 3. Germline loops: CDR1 SGDLS, CDR2 YYNGEE. The CDR3 sequence: CASSVGGGHNEQFF. In DNA form, the CDR3 reads TGTGCCAGCAGCGTTGGCGGGGGGCACAATGAGCAGTTCTTC.

The chain links TRBV27 to TRBJ1-5, with D possibly being TRBD1 (5 bases). Trimming left V 5 bases short and J 1 base short, with 12 bases between. This CDR3 is built from 15 residues. Germline CDR1 and CDR2: MNHEY and SMNVEV (reference sequence). The CDR3 sequence is CASSPDRGSNQPQHF. The CDR3 DNA sequence: TGTGCCAGCAGTCCCGACAGAGGGAGCAATCAGCCCCAGCATTTT.

The chain employs TRBV7-9 and TRBJ1-2; 9 bases line up with TRBD1. The length of the CDR3 is 13 residues. The junction had 6 bases not matched to a gene; V was cut back by 6 bases and J by 7 bases. Germline CDR1 and CDR2: SEHNR and FQNEAQ (reference sequence). DNA for the CDR3: TGTGCCAGCAGTAGGGACAGGGATGGTGGCTACACCTTC. Translation: CASSRDRDGGYTF.

This chain uses TRBV14 with TRBJ1-1, with D uncertain. The length of the CDR3 is 15 residues. The V gene lost 4 bases and the J gene lost 0 bases, with 12 bases spanning the gap. From germline, CDR1 is SGHDN and CDR2 FVKESK. The DNA for the CDR3 is TGTGCCAGCAGCCTTCTGACTGAAATGAACACTGAAGCTTTCTTT. Residues: CASSLLTEMNTEAFF.